Listed here is a single T cell receptor (beta chain). The target antigen is unknown. The entry originates in a study of cytomegalovirus exposure and HLA in healthy donors. Study-wide results and caveats: Within an earlier analysis, most TCR beta V segments proved productive either about 87% or about 30% of the time. In a later analysis, V- and J-gene trimming of beta chains associated with a DCLRE1C missense variant, replicated independently.

In the PCR, 60 Vbeta and 13 Jbeta primers were used. The repertoire was sequenced with immunoSEQ multiplex PCR; TCRdb's copy has only in-frame clones and lacks some. In the table there are approximately 210,000 clones, 81% of which are singletons. Germline assignment: CDR1 SGHNT and CDR2 YYREEE (reference sequence). This CDR3 contains 16 residues. V lost 1 base to trimming and J lost 8 bases; unmatched junction nucleotides: 11. The receptor's source is a man younger than 30 in good health and CMV-seronegative. Specimen: PBMCs. This sequence joins TRBV5-4 and TRBJ1-4; TRBD1 aligns across 7 bases. This CDR3 is CASSLRGGQRYEKLFF. CDR3 DNA sequence: TGTGCCAGCAGCTTGCGGGGGGGACAGCGTTACGAAAAACTGTTTTTT. Complete variable domain (other parts from reference TRBV5-4 and TRBJ1-4): ETGVTQSPTHLIKTRGQQVTLRCSSQSGHNTVSWYQQALGQGPQFIFQYYREEENGRGNFPPRFSGLQFPNYSSELNVNALELDDSALYLCASSLRGGQRYEKLFFGSGTQLSVL.